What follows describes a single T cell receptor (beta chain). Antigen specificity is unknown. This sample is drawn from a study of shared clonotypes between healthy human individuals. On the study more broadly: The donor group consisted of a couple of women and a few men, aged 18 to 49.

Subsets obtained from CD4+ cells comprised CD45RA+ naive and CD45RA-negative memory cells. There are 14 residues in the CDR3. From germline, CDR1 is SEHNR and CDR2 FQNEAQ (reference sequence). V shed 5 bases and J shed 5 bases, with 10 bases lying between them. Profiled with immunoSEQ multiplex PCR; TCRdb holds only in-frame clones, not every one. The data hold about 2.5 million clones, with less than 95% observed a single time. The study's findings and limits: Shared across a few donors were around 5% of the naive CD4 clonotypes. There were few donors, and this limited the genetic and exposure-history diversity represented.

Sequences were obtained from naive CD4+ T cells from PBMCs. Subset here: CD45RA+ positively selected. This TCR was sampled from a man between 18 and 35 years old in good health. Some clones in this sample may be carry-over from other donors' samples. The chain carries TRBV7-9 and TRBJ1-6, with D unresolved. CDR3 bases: TGTGCCAGCAGCCCAGTAGTAGATAATTCACCCCTCCACTTT. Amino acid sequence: CASSPVVDNSPLHF.